The clone carrying this T cell receptor (beta chain) appeared a few times. The assay was immunoSEQ multiplex PCR, and TCRdb's table has in-frame clones only and misses some. The sample lists under 85,000 clones, approximately 86% occurring once. The sample is drawn from a study of OX40 agonist ivuxolimab in advanced cancers. Sequencing used CD4+ or CD8+ T cells sorted from blood, obtained in a trial of the OX40 agonist ivuxolimab. This clonotype was sampled from an adult with an advanced solid tumor such as melanoma, head and neck, liver or kidney cancer.

The CDR3, as DNA: TGTGCCAGCAGTTTAAGGAGGGAAGCTTTCTTT. Its protein product is CASSLRREAFF. The genes are TRBV28 and TRBJ1-1; no clear D gene. Germline V gene lookup returns CDR1 MDHEN and CDR2 SYDVKM. The ends were cut back, 2 bases at V and 8 bases at J, with 6 bases in the middle. The CDR3 has 11 amino acids.